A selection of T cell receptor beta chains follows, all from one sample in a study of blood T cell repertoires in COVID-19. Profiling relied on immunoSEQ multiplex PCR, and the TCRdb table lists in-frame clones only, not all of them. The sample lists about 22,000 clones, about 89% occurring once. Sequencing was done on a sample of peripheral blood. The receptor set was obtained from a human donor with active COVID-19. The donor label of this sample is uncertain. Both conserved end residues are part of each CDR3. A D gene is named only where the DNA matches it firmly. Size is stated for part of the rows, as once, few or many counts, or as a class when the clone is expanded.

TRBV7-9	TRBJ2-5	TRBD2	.	TGTGCCAGCAGCTTACCTAGCGGGGGAGACGAGACCCAGTACTTC	CASSLPSGGDETQYF
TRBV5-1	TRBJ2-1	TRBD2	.	TGCGCCAGCAGCTGGGGGACTAGCGGGAGGAATGAGCAGTTCTTC	CASSWGTSGRNEQFF
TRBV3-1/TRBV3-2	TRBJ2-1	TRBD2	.	TGTGCCAGCAGCACTTGGGCTAGCGGTGAGCAGTTCTTC	CASSTWASGEQFF
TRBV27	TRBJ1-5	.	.	TGTGCCAGCAGTTCCTTCCAGGGCCGCAATCAGCCCCAGCATTTT	CASSSFQGRNQPQHF
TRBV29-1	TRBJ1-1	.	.	TGCAGCGTTGGCTCCGGGGACACTGAAGCTTTCTTT	CSVGSGDTEAFF
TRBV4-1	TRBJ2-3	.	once	TGCGCCAGCAGCCAAGTCGGGGGGCCTAGCACAGATACGCAGTATTTT	CASSQVGGPSTDTQYF
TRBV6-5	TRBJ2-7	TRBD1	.	TGTGCCAGCAGTATTCGACAGGGTCCGTCCGAGCAGTACTTC	CASSIRQGPSEQYF
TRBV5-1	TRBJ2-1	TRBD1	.	TGCGCCAGCAGCTCGACAAGACAGGGGAGTGAGCAGTTCTTC	CASSSTRQGSEQFF
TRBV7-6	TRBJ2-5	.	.	TGTGCCAGCAGCTTAGCGGGGCAGACCCAGTACTTC	CASSLAGQTQYF
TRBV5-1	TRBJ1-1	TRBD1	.	TGCGCCAGCAGCTTGGGCTCCAGGGGGAGCAAGGGGAACACTGAAGCTTTCTTT	CASSLGSRGSKGNTEAFF
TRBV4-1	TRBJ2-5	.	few	TGCGCCAGCAGCCAATACGGCAGGGGAGAGACCCAGTACTTC	CASSQYGRGETQYF
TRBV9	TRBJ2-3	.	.	TGTGCCAGCAGCGTAGCTCTCCGCACAGATACGCAGTATTTT	CASSVALRTDTQYF
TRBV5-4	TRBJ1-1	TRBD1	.	TGTGCCAGCAGCCCGACAGGGGACACTGAAGCTTTCTTT	CASSPTGDTEAFF
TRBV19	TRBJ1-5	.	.	TGTGCCAGTAGTATTCCTCAGTTCGACGGGAATCAGCCCCAGCATTTT	CASSIPQFDGNQPQHF
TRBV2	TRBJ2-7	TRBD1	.	TGTGCCAGCAGTCAAACACCGGGACAGGGCTACGAGCAGTACTTC	CASSQTPGQGYEQYF
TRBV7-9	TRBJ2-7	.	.	TGTGCCAGCAGTCGAAGTGGACAGCGATATAGCTCCTACGAGCAGTACTTC	CASSRSGQRYSSYEQYF
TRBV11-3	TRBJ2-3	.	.	TGTGCCAGCAGCTTAGGTGACGGGGGTCCCACAGATACGCAGTATTTT	CASSLGDGGPTDTQYF
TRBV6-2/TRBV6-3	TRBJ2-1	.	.	TGTGCCAGCAGTTACTCGGGTCTGGACACGTACAATGAGCAGTTCTTC	CASSYSGLDTYNEQFF
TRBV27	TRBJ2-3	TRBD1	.	TGTGCCAGCAGTTTAGGCCCCACAGGGGGGAGCGATACGCAGTATTTT	CASSLGPTGGSDTQYF
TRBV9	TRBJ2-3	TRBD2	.	TGTGCCAGCAGCGACGGGACTAGCGGGGGGCGCACAGATACGCAGTATTTT	CASSDGTSGGRTDTQYF
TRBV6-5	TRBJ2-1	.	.	TGTGCCAGCAGTTCCCCGGGAGTTGATGAGCAGTTCTTC	CASSSPGVDEQFF
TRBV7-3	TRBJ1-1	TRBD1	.	TGTGCCAGCAGCGCCACGGACAGGGAGGACACTGAAGCTTTCTTT	CASSATDREDTEAFF
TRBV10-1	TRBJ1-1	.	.	TGCGCCAGCAGTCTGACTCAGAACACTGAAGCTTTCTTT	CASSLTQNTEAFF
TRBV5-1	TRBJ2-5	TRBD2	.	TGCGCCAGCAGTCTCAGTCCCGGGACTAGCGGGAGTGAGACCCAGTACTTC	CASSLSPGTSGSETQYF
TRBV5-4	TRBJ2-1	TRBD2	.	TGTGCCAGCAGCCCGGGACTAGCGGGAAGGAATGAGCAGTTCTTC	CASSPGLAGRNEQFF
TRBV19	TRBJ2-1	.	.	TGTGCCAGTAGTATAGGGTGGAGCTCCTACAATGAGCAGTTCTTC	CASSIGWSSYNEQFF
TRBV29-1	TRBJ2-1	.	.	TGCAGCGTTGACCAGCGTGAGCAGTTCTTC	CSVDQREQFF
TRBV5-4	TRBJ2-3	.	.	TGTGCCAGCAGCCAAACTATCGCCACAGATACGCAGTATTTT	CASSQTIATDTQYF
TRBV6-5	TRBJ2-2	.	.	TGTGCCAGCAGTTTACAGCTGACGGTTCGAACCGGGGAGCTGTTTTTT	CASSLQLTVRTGELFF
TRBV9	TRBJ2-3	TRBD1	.	TGTGCCAGCAGCCAGGGGGTATCGGAGACAGATACGCAGTATTTT	CASSQGVSETDTQYF
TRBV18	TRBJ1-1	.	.	TGTGCCAGCTCGACGCAGGTAAACACTGAAGCTTTCTTT	CASSTQVNTEAFF
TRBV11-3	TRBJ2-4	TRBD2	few	TGTGCCAGCAGCTTTCTTGGGACTAGCGATATAGCCAAAAACATTCAGTACTTC	CASSFLGTSDIAKNIQYF
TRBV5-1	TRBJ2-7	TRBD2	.	TGCGCCAGCAGCTTGGAACTAGCGGGAGGGCCGGGGTACGAGCAGTACTTC	CASSLELAGGPGYEQYF
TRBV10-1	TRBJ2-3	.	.	TGCGCCAGCAGTGACCGCGGCAGCACAGATACGCAGTATTTT	CASSDRGSTDTQYF
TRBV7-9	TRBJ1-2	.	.	TGTGCCAGCAGCTCCTTTCTAGTGGCCGGTAGCGGCTACACCTTC	CASSSFLVAGSGYTF
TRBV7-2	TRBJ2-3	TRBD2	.	TGTGCCAGCAGCTTCTCTTCTAGCGGGGGAAGCACAGATACGCAGTATTTT	CASSFSSSGGSTDTQYF
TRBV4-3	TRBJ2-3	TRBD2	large	TGCGCCAGCAGCCAAGAGTGGGCTAGCGGGAGTTTCACAGATACGCAGTATTTT	CASSQEWASGSFTDTQYF
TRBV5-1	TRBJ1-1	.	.	TGCGCCAGCAGATCCCGGGGTGGTGGTCTGGACACTGAAGCTTTCTTT	CASRSRGGGLDTEAFF
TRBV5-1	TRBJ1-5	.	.	TGCGCCAGCCTCCAAGAGTTAATCAGCCCCGGGGTCCCGTCTAATCAGCCCCAGCATTTT	CASLQELISPGVPSNQPQHF
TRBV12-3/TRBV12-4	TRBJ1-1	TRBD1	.	TGTGCCAGCAGTTTTACAGGGGGGACTGAAGCTTTCTTT	CASSFTGGTEAFF
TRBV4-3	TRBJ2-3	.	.	TGCGCCAGCAGCCAAGACCCTAGCGCGAGATATAGCACAGATACGCAGTATTTT	CASSQDPSARYSTDTQYF
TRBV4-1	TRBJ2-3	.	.	TGCGCCAGCAGCCGCGTCCTGAGTTTGCCCCCGGATACGCAGTATTTT	CASSRVLSLPPDTQYF
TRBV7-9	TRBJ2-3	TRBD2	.	TGTGCCAGCAGCGTCATGAGCGGGACTAGGGATACGCAGTATTTT	CASSVMSGTRDTQYF
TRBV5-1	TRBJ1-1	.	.	TGCGCCAGCAGCTTCATCCAGGGCTCTGAAGCTTTCTTT	CASSFIQGSEAFF
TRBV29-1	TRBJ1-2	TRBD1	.	TGCAGCGTTGAACCGACAGGGGCGGAGAAAGGCTACACCTTC	CSVEPTGAEKGYTF
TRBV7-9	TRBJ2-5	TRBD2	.	TGTGCCAGCAGCTTAGACGGGGGGGCCTCTTTGGAGACCCAGTACTTC	CASSLDGGASLETQYF
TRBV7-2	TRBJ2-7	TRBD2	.	TGTGCCAGCAGCTTCGGCGGGAGTAAGGTCTACGAGCAGTACTTC	CASSFGGSKVYEQYF
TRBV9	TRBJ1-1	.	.	TGTGCCAGCCATCCGGGCGGGGTTAACACTGAAGCTTTCTTT	CASHPGGVNTEAFF